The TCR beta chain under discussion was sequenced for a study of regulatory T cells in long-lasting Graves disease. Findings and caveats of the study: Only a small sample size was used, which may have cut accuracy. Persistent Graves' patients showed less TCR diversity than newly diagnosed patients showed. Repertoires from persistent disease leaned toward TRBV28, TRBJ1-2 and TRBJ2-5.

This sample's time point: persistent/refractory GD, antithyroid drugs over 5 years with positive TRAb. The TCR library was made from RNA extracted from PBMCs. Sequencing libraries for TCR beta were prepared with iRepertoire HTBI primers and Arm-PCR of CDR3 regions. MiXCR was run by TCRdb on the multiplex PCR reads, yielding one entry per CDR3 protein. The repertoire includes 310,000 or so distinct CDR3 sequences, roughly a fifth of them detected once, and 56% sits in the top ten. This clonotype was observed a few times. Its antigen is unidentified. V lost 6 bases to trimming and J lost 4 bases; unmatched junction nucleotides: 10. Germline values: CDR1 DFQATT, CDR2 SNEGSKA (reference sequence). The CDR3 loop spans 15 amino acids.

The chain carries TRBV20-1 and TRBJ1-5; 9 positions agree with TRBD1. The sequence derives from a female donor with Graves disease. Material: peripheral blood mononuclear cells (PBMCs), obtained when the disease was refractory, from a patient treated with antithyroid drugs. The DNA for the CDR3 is TGCAGTGCCACGGACAGGGGCGTAATTAATCAGCCCCAGCATTTT. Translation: CSATDRGVINQPQHF.